The 21 T cell receptor beta chains presented below share a single source sample, sequenced in a study of blood T cell repertoires in COVID-19. The data were produced by immunoSEQ multiplex PCR, yet TCRdb's version contains in-frame clones alone and is incomplete. The table shows about 150,000 clones, with roughly 86% occurring only once. Sequenced: peripheral blood. These receptors were taken from a man aged 45-60 years with active or convalescent COVID-19.

The rearrangement uses TRBV5-8 and TRBJ2-3, with 7 nucleotides matching TRBD2. The CDR3 consists of 17 residues. V lost 2 bases and J lost 1; bases outside the gene matches: 10. Germline V gene sequence: CDR1 SGHTS, CDR2 YDEGEE. As DNA, the CDR3 is TGTGCCAGCAGCTTAGAGTCCACGGCGGGGGGCACAGATACGCAGTATTTT. Its translation: CASSLESTAGGTDTQYF. Filled out from reference TRBV5-8 and TRBJ2-3, the complete variable domain reads EAGVTQSPTHLIKTRGQQATLRCSPISGHTSVYWYQQALGLGLQFLLWYDEGEERNRGNFPPRFSGRQFPNYSSELNVNALELEDSALYLCASSLESTAGGTDTQYFGPGTRLTVL.

This chain links TRBV7-2 with TRBJ1-4, with a possible D match to TRBD1 (5 bases). The V and J ends lost 5 bases and 1 base respectively, with 11 bases between them. This CDR3 region has 15 residues. Germline lookup yields CDR1 SGHTA and CDR2 FQGNSA. The CDR3 DNA sequence: TGTGCCAGCAGCCCTCAGGGAGGAACTAATGAAAAACTGTTTTTT. Its translation: CASSPQGGTNEKLFF.

This chain uses TRBV5-1 with TRBJ2-1, with 14 bases matching TRBD2. This CDR3 spans 16 amino acids. The germline CDR1 and CDR2 sequences are SGHRS and YFSETQ. The V and J ends lost 3 bases and 6 bases, in that order; junction bases with no gene match: 5. The CDR3 reads CASSYAGLAGVNEQFF. The CDR3 nucleotides are TGCGCCAGCAGCTATGCGGGACTAGCGGGAGTCAATGAGCAGTTCTTC. Full variable domain (rest looked up from reference TRBV5-1 and TRBJ2-1): KAGVTQTPRYLIKTRGQQVTLSCSPISGHRSVSWYQQTPGQGLQFLFEYFSETQRNKGNFPGRFSGRQFSNSRSEMNVSTLELGDSALYLCASSYAGLAGVNEQFFGPGTRLTVL.

This clone was picked up one time. The genes are TRBV18 and TRBJ1-3; weak D call: TRBD1 (5 bases). V was cut by 1 base and J by 0 bases, with 7 bases left in between. Germline V CDR1 and CDR2: KGHSH, LQKENI. This CDR3 region has 15 residues. The CDR3 region is CASSPQGHSGNTIYF. CDR3 bases: TGTGCCAGCTCACCACAGGGGCACTCTGGAAACACCATATATTTT.

The V gene is TRBV10-3, the J gene TRBJ1-6, with 8 bases lining up with TRBD1. Germline CDR1 and CDR2: ENHRY and SYGVKD. With 9 bases clipped from V and 4 bases from J, the junction kept 5 bases outside the gene matches. This CDR3 comprises 14 residues. DNA for the CDR3: TGTGCCATTTCAGGGGGCGCATATAATTCACCCCTCCACTTT. It translates to CAISGGAYNSPLHF.

The chain is built from TRBV7-9 and TRBJ2-2; 10 bases fit TRBD1. From germline, CDR1 is SEHNR and CDR2 FQNEAQ (reference sequence). The CDR3 is made up of 16 amino acids. V shed 5 bases, J shed 2 bases, and the junction held 5 bases outside the gene matches. CDR3 in amino acids: CASSPRQGANTGELFF. In DNA, the CDR3 is TGTGCCAGCAGCCCCCGACAGGGGGCAAACACCGGGGAGCTGTTTTTT.

This clone was seen just once. The rearrangement links TRBV19 to TRBJ1-1, with D perhaps matching TRBD1 (6 bases). CDR3 length: 14 residues. V lost 5 bases and J 1 base, leaving 11 bases between the germline ends. Germline-derived CDR1 and CDR2 are LNHDA and SQIVND (reference sequence). The CDR3 DNA is TGTGCCAGTAGTCCAACAGGGCAGAACACTGAAGCTTTCTTT. Amino acids: CASSPTGQNTEAFF.

The chain joins TRBV6-5 to TRBJ1-4; the D gene is possibly TRBD1 (5 bases). The CDR3 runs 15 residues. Trimming removed 9 bases from V and 0 bases from J, with 14 bases in between. Looked up from germline, CDR1 is MNHEY and CDR2 is SVGAGI. The CDR3 sequence is CASSQGFATNEKLFF. The CDR3, as DNA: TGTGCCAGTAGTCAGGGATTCGCAACTAATGAAAAACTGTTTTTT.

This chain joins TRBV2 and TRBJ1-4, with 10 bases fitting TRBD1. Germline V CDR1 and CDR2: SNHLY, FYNNEI. With 5 bases clipped from V and 7 bases from J, the junction kept 7 bases outside the gene matches. The length of the CDR3 is 15 residues. CDR3 protein: CASSSRTGGGEKLFF. In DNA form, the CDR3 reads TGTGCCAGCAGTTCACGGACAGGGGGTGGTGAAAAACTGTTTTTT.

The rearrangement links TRBV30 to TRBJ2-7, with D unresolved. Germline loops: CDR1 GTSNPN, CDR2 SVGIG (reference sequence). The CDR3 is 10 amino acids. Trimming took 2 bases from V and 9 from J, leaving 8 bases between them. The CDR3 DNA reads as TGTGCCTGGAGTAACCGGTGGCAGTACTTC. Protein sequence: CAWSNRWQYF.

The genes are TRBV25-1 and TRBJ1-1, with 10 bases that match TRBD1. The CDR3 totals 15 residues. CDR1 is MGHDK and CDR2 is SYGVNS in the germline V gene. V lost 7 bases to trimming and J lost 11 bases; unmatched junction nucleotides: 16. DNA of the CDR3: TGTGCCAGCACCTCGTGGGACAGGGGTTTGAGGTACGCTTTCTTT. It specifies CASTSWDRGLRYAFF.

The chain couples TRBV19 to TRBJ2-3; D might be TRBD1 (5 bases). CDR1 and CDR2 from the germline V gene are LNHDA and SQIVND (reference sequence). This CDR3 is built from 15 residues. V was cut by 10 bases and J by 1 base, with 18 bases left in between. CDR3 sequence reads: CATSPSGIRTDTQYF. CDR3 in DNA: TGTGCCACCAGTCCGTCAGGGATCCGCACAGATACGCAGTATTTT.

The chain has TRBV23-1 and TRBJ2-4, with 12 positions matching TRBD2. TRBV23-1 is treated as an ORF (open reading frame) with a function not yet certain. The CDR3 is 18 residues long. V gave up 0 bases and J gave up 1 base; unmatched junction bases: 4. CDR3 sequence (DNA): TGCGCCAGCAGTCAATCCCTAGCGGGGGGGTATGCCAAAAACATTCAGTACTTC. Residues: CASSQSLAGGYAKNIQYF.

This chain links TRBV23-1 with TRBJ2-2, with D possibly TRBD1 on 6 matching bases. TRBV23-1 is an ORF; its function is uncertain. The V end was cut by 4 bases, the J end by 1 base, with 22 bases between. The CDR3 extends over 19 amino acids. Here the CDR3 DNA reads TGCGCCAGCAGTCCACAATCCCTTAGGACAGATATGAACACCGGGGAGCTGTTTTTT. Encoded protein: CASSPQSLRTDMNTGELFF.

This CDR3 is CASSPLAGGNTGELFF. CDR3 DNA: TGTGCCAGCAGCCCTCTAGCGGGAGGGAACACCGGGGAGCTGTTTTTT. The chain links TRBV5-4 to TRBJ2-2; the match to TRBD2 covers 11 bases. The junction had 3 bases not matched to a gene; V was cut back by 4 bases and J by 1 base. The germline V gene encodes CDR1 SGHNT and CDR2 YYREEE (reference sequence). This CDR3 region has 16 residues.

The chain links TRBV6-5 to TRBJ1-2; no firm D call. The germline V and J ends were trimmed by 0 bases and 4 bases, with 12 bases remaining between them. The germline V gene has CDR1 MNHEY and CDR2 SVGAGI. CDR3 length: 15 residues. The CDR3 DNA sequence: TGTGCCAGCAGTTACTCGGGCGCGTTGGCCTATGGCTACACCTTC. Translated: CASSYSGALAYGYTF.

The chain has TRBV7-2 and TRBJ2-5; possible D gene TRBD2, 6 bases. The CDR3 loop spans 15 amino acids. V lost 3 bases and J lost 0, with 11 bases in between. The germline V gene has CDR1 SGHTA and CDR2 FQGNSA. The CDR3 reads CASSFGTLYQETQYF. The DNA of the CDR3 is TGTGCCAGCAGCTTCGGGACTCTGTACCAAGAGACCCAGTACTTC.

The J gene is TRBJ2-7, the V gene TRBV6-2 or TRBV6-3, with 13 nucleotides matching TRBD2. The CDR3 runs 19 residues. Per germline, CDR1 MNHEY and CDR2 SVGEGT. V gave up 2 bases and J gave up 4 bases; unmatched junction bases: 14. The CDR3 loop is CASSYTGLAGDLRVYEQYF. CDR3 sequence (DNA): TGTGCCAGCAGTTACACCGGACTAGCGGGAGACCTCCGGGTTTACGAGCAGTACTTC.

This sequence joins TRBV6-2 or TRBV6-3 and TRBJ2-2; 7 nucleotides align to TRBD1. Germline V gene lookup returns CDR1 MNHEY and CDR2 SVGEGT. The CDR3 has 15 residues. V was pared by 2 bases and J by 5 bases, with 5 bases of the junction left unmatched. The CDR3 loop reads CASSYHRGETGELFF. For the CDR3, the DNA is TGTGCCAGCAGTTACCACAGGGGTGAAACCGGGGAGCTGTTTTTT.

The chain joins TRBV4-3 to TRBJ1-6, with D uncertain. The CDR3 has 16 amino acids. CDR1 is LGHNA and CDR2 is YSLEER in the germline V gene. Trimming pared 7 bases from V and 4 bases from J, leaving 17 bases between. CDR3 sequence reads: CASNPTLTEYNSPLHF. CDR3 DNA: TGCGCCAGCAACCCGACATTAACGGAATATAATTCACCCCTCCACTTT.

The J gene is TRBJ1-1, the V gene TRBV7-9; tentative D call: TRBD1 (6 bases). V was pared by 5 bases and J by 3 bases, with 13 bases between. The CDR3 has 14 residues. The germline V gene has CDR1 SEHNR and CDR2 FQNEAQ (reference sequence). CDR3 protein: CASSPQGMHTEAFF. The CDR3 nucleotides read TGTGCCAGCAGCCCACAGGGTATGCACACTGAAGCTTTCTTT.